This entry lists 20 T cell receptor beta chains sequenced from one sample in a study of cytomegalovirus exposure and HLA in healthy donors. PCR used 60 Vbeta primers and 13 Jbeta primers. Clones were read by immunoSEQ multiplex PCR, and TCRdb kept only the in-frame ones, dropping some. The sample table sets out 150,000 or so clones. Sequenced input: PBMCs. These receptors came from a woman between 45 and 65 years old in good health and CMV-seronegative.

This chain links TRBV7-3 with TRBJ2-3, with D hard to call. CDR3 length equals 15 residues. Germline values: CDR1 SGHTA, CDR2 FQGTGA. Deletions cut 2 bases from V and 0 bases from J, with 9 bases between. This CDR3 is CASSLDSPSTDTQYF. In DNA form, the CDR3 reads TGTGCCAGCAGCTTAGACTCCCCGAGCACAGATACGCAGTATTTT.

This chain joins TRBV27 and TRBJ1-5, with 10 bases aligning to TRBD1. After removal of 8 bases from V and 7 bases from J, the junction contained 8 bases not matched to a gene. Per the germline V gene, CDR1 is MNHEY and CDR2 is SMNVEV (reference sequence). The CDR3 is made up of 14 amino acids. The CDR3 sequence: CASGPTGGGQPQHF. CDR3 in DNA: TGTGCCAGCGGGCCGACAGGGGGCGGGCAGCCCCAGCATTTT.

The CDR3: CASSQGSGIVSSTIYF. The CDR3 DNA is TGTGCCAGCAGCCAAGGGTCCGGGATAGTGAGCAGCACCATATATTTT. The chain is built from TRBV14 and TRBJ1-3; no clear D. CDR3 size: 16 residues. Trimming shortened V by 1 base and J by 9 bases, and 19 bases separated the two germline ends. Per the germline V gene, CDR1 is SGHDN and CDR2 is FVKESK.

This chain uses TRBV19 with TRBJ2-6; no firm D call. The CDR3 contains 14 residues. Trimming left V 6 bases short and J 1 base short, with 7 bases between. CDR1 and CDR2 from the germline V gene are LNHDA and SQIVND (reference sequence). The CDR3 loop is CASSYLSGANVLTF. For the CDR3, the DNA is TGTGCCAGTAGCTATCTATCTGGGGCCAACGTCCTGACTTTC.

The CDR3 region has the DNA TGTGCCTGGGAAAGGGACAGGGTTGGCTACACCTTC. Its protein product is CAWERDRVGYTF. This chain connects TRBV30 to TRBJ1-2, with 9 bases lining up with TRBD1. The CDR3 covers 12 residues. The germline CDR1 and CDR2 sequences are GTSNPN and SVGIG (reference sequence). V lost 5 bases to trimming and J lost 7 bases; unmatched junction nucleotides: 5.

The chain joins TRBV5-1 to TRBJ2-1, with D tentatively TRBD2 (7 bases). The germline CDR1 and CDR2 sequences are SGHRS and YFSETQ. The CDR3 loop spans 16 amino acids. The V end lost 4 bases, the J end lost 6 bases, and 20 bases lay between the germline ends. CDR3 residues: CASSLRLARGGNEQFF. The CDR3 bases are TGCGCCAGCAGCCTGCGACTAGCTAGGGGGGGCAATGAGCAGTTCTTC. Full variable domain (rest looked up from reference TRBV5-1 and TRBJ2-1): KAGVTQTPRYLIKTRGQQVTLSCSPISGHRSVSWYQQTPGQGLQFLFEYFSETQRNKGNFPGRFSGRQFSNSRSEMNVSTLELGDSALYLCASSLRLARGGNEQFFGPGTRLTVL.

The chain uses TRBV9 and TRBJ2-7; 9 nucleotides align to TRBD1. The V gene's germline CDR1 is SGDLS and CDR2 YYNGEE. Trimming removed 2 bases from V and 5 bases from J; junction bases left unmatched: 5. The CDR3 is made up of 14 amino acids. The CDR3 region is CASSVRDRAHEQYF. CDR3 bases: TGTGCCAGCAGCGTGAGGGACAGGGCCCACGAGCAGTACTTC.

The rearrangement uses TRBV20-1 and TRBJ2-5, with D possibly TRBD1 on 5 matching bases. Germline V gene lookup returns CDR1 DFQATT and CDR2 SNEGSKA (reference sequence). The ends were cut back, 6 bases at V and 5 bases at J, with 10 bases in the middle. The CDR3 runs 11 residues. CDR3 sequence (DNA): TGCAGTGCGCCATACAGGGAGACCCAGTACTTC. Translation gives CSAPYRETQYF.

This chain links TRBV19 with TRBJ2-7; 9 bases line up with TRBD1. The CDR3 is 14 amino acids. Trimming took 7 bases from V and 0 from J; bases not matched to a gene: 4. CDR1 is LNHDA and CDR2 is SQIVND in the germline V gene (reference sequence). The CDR3 loop reads CASTTTGGSYEQYF. In DNA form, the CDR3 reads TGTGCCAGTACCACGACAGGGGGCTCCTACGAGCAGTACTTC.

Of note for this clone: The junction differs from germline at one of its ends, possibly a read error. The chain is built from TRBV10-3 and TRBJ1-1; D may be TRBD1 (5 bases). Per germline, CDR1 ENHRY and CDR2 SYGVKD. The CDR3 is 14 residues long. As DNA, the CDR3 is TGTGCAATCAGTGAGGGGAGGCAGAACACTGAAGCTTTCTTT. It codes for CAISEGRQNTEAFF.

The chain couples TRBV5-4 to TRBJ2-5; 7 bases agree with TRBD2. The CDR3 consists of 16 residues. V gave up 1 base and J gave up 3 bases; unmatched junction bases: 9. Germline CDR1 SGHNT, CDR2 YYREEE (reference sequence). CDR3 in amino acids: CASSLLSGEEEETQYF. The CDR3 coding sequence is TGTGCCAGCAGCTTGCTCAGCGGGGAGGAGGAAGAGACCCAGTACTTC.

The chain employs TRBV28 and TRBJ1-3, with D uncertain. Germline values: CDR1 MDHEN, CDR2 SYDVKM. Trimming stripped 7 bases from V and 0 bases from J, with 10 bases between. The CDR3 sequence is 14 residues long. Here the CDR3 reads CASIMAHSGNTIYF. DNA for the CDR3: TGTGCCAGCATCATGGCCCACTCTGGAAACACCATATATTTT. The full variable domain, with the rest looked up from reference TRBV28 and TRBJ1-3, is DVKVTQSSRYLVKRTGEKVFLECVQDMDHENMFWYRQDPGLGLRLIYFSYDVKMKEKGDIPEGYSVSREKKERFSLILESASTNQTSMYLCASIMAHSGNTIYFGEGSWLTVV.

The rearrangement links TRBV2 to TRBJ1-2; 9 bases match TRBD1. CDR1 SNHLY and CDR2 FYNNEI come from the germline V gene. Trimming cost V 7 bases and J 8 bases; bases outside gene matches: 17. The CDR3 sequence is 16 residues long. Written as DNA, the CDR3 is TGTGCCAGCACTCAATGGTTGGACAGGGGTTCGCGAGGCTACACCTTC. It is translated as CASTQWLDRGSRGYTF.

This chain connects TRBV7-9 to TRBJ2-7; 8 nucleotides agree with TRBD1. V lost 4 bases, J lost 5 bases, and 7 bases stayed unmatched. CDR3 length: 14 residues. Germline V CDR1 and CDR2: SEHNR, FQNEAQ (reference sequence). The CDR3 protein is CASSSDRANDEQYF. In nucleotides, the CDR3 is TGTGCCAGCAGCTCGGACAGGGCTAACGACGAGCAGTACTTC.

Points on this clone: The germline gene is not matched at one end of the junction; a read error may be the cause. The rearrangement joins TRBV6-1 to TRBJ2-7; TRBD2 matches at 7 bases. This CDR3 has 13 amino acids. Germline loops: CDR1 MNHNS, CDR2 SASEGT. The CDR3 loop reads CASSASGINEQCF. Here the CDR3 DNA reads TGTGCCAGCAGTGCGAGCGGGATCAACGAGCAGTGCTTC.

The chain links TRBV19 to TRBJ1-1, with D perhaps TRBD1 (5 bases). V was trimmed by 1 base and J by 6 bases, leaving 12 bases between them. The germline V gene has CDR1 LNHDA and CDR2 SQIVND (reference sequence). The CDR3 has 14 residues. In DNA form, the CDR3 reads TGTGCCAGTAGTATAGGCGGGGGAACTTCTGAAGCTTTCTTT. Residues: CASSIGGGTSEAFF.

The chain recombines TRBV27 with TRBJ2-1; 16 nucleotides line up with TRBD2. V lost 6 bases, J lost 9 bases, and 8 bases stayed unmatched. Germline CDR1 MNHEY, CDR2 SMNVEV (reference sequence). This CDR3 has 16 residues. The CDR3: CASRSGLAGGPVEQFF. The DNA of the CDR3 is TGTGCCAGCAGGTCGGGACTAGCGGGGGGGCCGGTTGAGCAGTTCTTC.

The chain joins TRBV9 to TRBJ1-1; weak D call: TRBD1 (5 bases). Per germline, CDR1 SGDLS and CDR2 YYNGEE. There are 15 residues in the CDR3. The ends were cut back, 4 bases at V and 0 bases at J, with 13 bases in the middle. CDR3 DNA: TGTGCCAGCAGCACCGACAGCTTCATGAACACTGAAGCTTTCTTT. Residues: CASSTDSFMNTEAFF.

V is TRBV20-1 and J is TRBJ2-5, with TRBD2 matching over 7 bases. Trimming took 7 bases from V and 3 from J; bases not matched to a gene: 2. Germline lookup yields CDR1 DFQATT and CDR2 SNEGSKA (reference sequence). CDR3 length: 11 residues. The CDR3: CSDLAEETQYF. The CDR3 DNA reads TGCAGTGACCTAGCGGAAGAGACCCAGTACTTC.

This chain joins TRBV5-1 and TRBJ2-2; TRBD2 agrees at 14 bases. Losses at the gene ends were 2 bases for V and 6 bases for J; bases not matched to a gene: 6. CDR1 is SGHRS, CDR2 YFSETQ, per germline. The CDR3 has 17 amino acids. DNA of the CDR3: TGCGCCAGCAGCTTAAGGACTAGCGGGAGGATCGCCGGGGAGCTGTTTTTT. Its translation: CASSLRTSGRIAGELFF.